The rows below give T cell receptor beta chains drawn from one sample of a study of cytomegalovirus exposure and HLA in healthy donors. Here immunoSEQ multiplex PCR was the method, and the copy in TCRdb shows in-frame clones only, minus some. The sample records approximately 130,000 clones, about 80% being singletons. Sample: PBMCs. The receptors were gathered from a woman aged 45-59 years in good health and CMV-seropositive. The CDR3 runs from the conserved cysteine through the conserved F or W. A D gene is named only where the DNA matches it firmly. Only some rows state a clone size, as once, few, many or a class for expanded clones.

D gene: -; V gene: TRBV6-6; clone size: -; CDR3 length: 12; J gene: TRBJ2-3; CDR3 protein: CASSSSTYTQYF; CDR3 DNA: TGTGCCAGCAGTTCTAGCACCTATACGCAGTATTTT
D gene: -; V gene: TRBV6-5; clone size: -; CDR3 length: 16; J gene: TRBJ2-3; CDR3 protein: CASSYSNPRGQNTQYF; CDR3 DNA: TGTGCCAGCAGTTACTCGAATCCCAGGGGTCAAAATACGCAGTATTTT
D gene: TRBD2; V gene: TRBV4-2; clone size: few; CDR3 length: 15; J gene: TRBJ2-2; CDR3 protein: CASRSLAGDDGELFF; CDR3 DNA: TGTGCCAGCCGTTCTTTAGCGGGAGACGACGGGGAGCTGTTTTTT
D gene: -; V gene: TRBV10-2; clone size: -; CDR3 length: 17; J gene: TRBJ1-1; CDR3 protein: CASSESLQGWSVTEAFF; CDR3 DNA: TGCGCCAGCAGTGAGTCATTGCAGGGATGGAGCGTGACTGAAGCTTTCTTT
D gene: -; V gene: TRBV30; clone size: -; CDR3 length: 11; J gene: TRBJ2-7; CDR3 protein: CAWTQGYEQYF; CDR3 DNA: TGTGCCTGGACCCAGGGGTACGAGCAGTACTTC
D gene: -; V gene: TRBV6-1; clone size: -; CDR3 length: 14; J gene: TRBJ2-5; CDR3 protein: CASRQGLGGETQYF; CDR3 DNA: TGTGCCAGCCGACAGGGGCTGGGGGGGGAGACCCAGTACTTC
D gene: -; V gene: TRBV6-1; clone size: -; CDR3 length: 13; J gene: TRBJ2-7; CDR3 protein: CASLRELPYEQYF; CDR3 DNA: TGTGCCAGCCTAAGGGAGCTACCCTACGAGCAGTACTTC
D gene: -; V gene: TRBV20-1; clone size: -; CDR3 length: 11; J gene: TRBJ2-7; CDR3 protein: CSASVSYEQYF; CDR3 DNA: TGCAGTGCTAGTGTCAGCTACGAGCAGTACTTC
D gene: -; V gene: TRBV2; clone size: -; CDR3 length: 16; J gene: TRBJ2-7; CDR3 protein: CASSERRGGATYEQYF; CDR3 DNA: TGTGCCAGCAGTGAAAGGCGGGGAGGTGCCACCTACGAGCAGTACTTC
D gene: TRBD1; V gene: TRBV18; clone size: -; CDR3 length: 17; J gene: TRBJ1-6; CDR3 protein: CASSPGTGRSKNSPLHF; CDR3 DNA: TGTGCCAGCTCACCTGGGACAGGGCGATCTAAGAATTCACCCCTCCACTTT
D gene: TRBD2; V gene: TRBV2; clone size: -; CDR3 length: 12; J gene: TRBJ2-3; CDR3 protein: CASSEAVAGVYF; CDR3 DNA: TGTGCCAGCAGTGAAGCGGTGGCGGGGGTGTATTTT
D gene: -; V gene: TRBV4-1; clone size: few; CDR3 length: 14; J gene: TRBJ2-3; CDR3 protein: CASSQGLWADTQYF; CDR3 DNA: TGCGCCAGCAGCCAAGGGTTATGGGCGGATACGCAGTATTTT
D gene: -; V gene: TRBV23-1; clone size: few; CDR3 length: 13; J gene: TRBJ1-5; CDR3 protein: CASSPRGDQPQHF; CDR3 DNA: TGCGCCAGCAGTCCCCGGGGGGATCAGCCCCAGCATTTT
D gene: TRBD1; V gene: TRBV5-1; clone size: -; CDR3 length: 15; J gene: TRBJ2-5; CDR3 protein: CASSRGQGQGETQYF; CDR3 DNA: TGCGCCAGCAGCCGGGGACAGGGGCAGGGAGAGACCCAGTACTTC
D gene: -; V gene: TRBV29-1; clone size: -; CDR3 length: 12; J gene: TRBJ2-7; CDR3 protein: CSVYRGGYEQYF; CDR3 DNA: TGCAGCGTCTACAGGGGAGGCTACGAGCAGTACTTC
D gene: -; V gene: TRBV7-3; clone size: -; CDR3 length: 17; J gene: TRBJ2-3; CDR3 protein: CASSSPQGQVRTDTQYF; CDR3 DNA: TGTGCCAGCAGCTCCCCCCAAGGCCAGGTCCGCACAGATACGCAGTATTTT
D gene: TRBD2; V gene: TRBV27; clone size: -; CDR3 length: 15; J gene: TRBJ2-7; CDR3 protein: CASRRLAGGAYEQYF; CDR3 DNA: TGTGCCAGCAGGAGACTAGCGGGAGGGGCCTACGAGCAGTACTTC
D gene: -; V gene: TRBV28; clone size: -; CDR3 length: 13; J gene: TRBJ2-5; CDR3 protein: CASSPRFRETQYF; CDR3 DNA: TGTGCCAGCAGCCCGCGGTTTCGGGAGACCCAGTACTTC
D gene: -; V gene: TRBV5-6; clone size: -; CDR3 length: 12; J gene: TRBJ2-1; CDR3 protein: CASSRWGDEQFF; CDR3 DNA: TGTGCCAGCAGCAGGTGGGGCGATGAGCAGTTCTTC
D gene: -; V gene: TRBV4-1; clone size: -; CDR3 length: 12; J gene: TRBJ2-3; CDR3 protein: CASSLGGGTQYF; CDR3 DNA: TGCGCCAGCAGCTTAGGGGGGGGGACGCAGTATTTT
D gene: TRBD2; V gene: TRBV9; clone size: once; CDR3 length: 16; J gene: TRBJ2-5; CDR3 protein: CASSVSSGSYQETQYF; CDR3 DNA: TGTGCCAGCAGCGTTAGTAGCGGGTCGTACCAAGAGACCCAGTACTTC
D gene: -; V gene: TRBV30; clone size: -; CDR3 length: 14; J gene: TRBJ1-5; CDR3 protein: CAWSSSSFDQPQHF; CDR3 DNA: TGTGCCTGGAGCTCCTCGAGTTTCGATCAGCCCCAGCATTTT
D gene: TRBD2; V gene: TRBV7-9; clone size: -; CDR3 length: 14; J gene: TRBJ2-7; CDR3 protein: CASSLRGRAYEQYF; CDR3 DNA: TGTGCCAGCAGCTTACGTGGGAGGGCCTACGAGCAGTACTTC
D gene: TRBD1; V gene: TRBV6-1; clone size: -; CDR3 length: 16; J gene: TRBJ1-5; CDR3 protein: CASSEEGTGFGQPQHF; CDR3 DNA: TGTGCCAGCAGTGAAGAGGGGACAGGGTTTGGCCAGCCCCAGCATTTT
D gene: TRBD2; V gene: TRBV7-8; clone size: -; CDR3 length: 15; J gene: TRBJ2-1; CDR3 protein: CASSPWTSGNNEQFF; CDR3 DNA: TGTGCCAGCAGCCCATGGACTAGCGGTAACAATGAGCAGTTCTTC
D gene: TRBD1; V gene: TRBV4-1; clone size: -; CDR3 length: 17; J gene: TRBJ2-3; CDR3 protein: CASSQEPGGDYSDTQYF; CDR3 DNA: TGCGCCAGCAGCCAAGAACCAGGGGGCGATTATTCAGATACGCAGTATTTT
D gene: -; V gene: TRBV7-2; clone size: -; CDR3 length: 14; J gene: TRBJ2-7; CDR3 protein: CASSFKQGPYEQYF; CDR3 DNA: TGTGCCAGCAGCTTTAAACAGGGACCCTACGAGCAGTACTTC
D gene: -; V gene: TRBV2; clone size: -; CDR3 length: 16; J gene: TRBJ2-2; CDR3 protein: CASSAQGLMNTGELFF; CDR3 DNA: TGTGCCAGCAGTGCGCAGGGGCTGATGAACACCGGGGAGCTGTTTTTT
D gene: TRBD2; V gene: TRBV4-2; clone size: -; CDR3 length: 17; J gene: TRBJ2-7; CDR3 protein: CASSQDPLAGGHYEQYF; CDR3 DNA: TGTGCCAGCAGCCAAGACCCACTAGCGGGGGGGCACTACGAGCAGTACTTC
D gene: TRBD1; V gene: TRBV6-6; clone size: -; CDR3 length: 15; J gene: TRBJ2-7; CDR3 protein: CASSKEGQGAHEQYF; CDR3 DNA: TGTGCCAGTTCTAAGGAGGGACAGGGGGCCCACGAGCAGTACTTC
D gene: TRBD1; V gene: TRBV5-6; clone size: -; CDR3 length: 15; J gene: TRBJ1-6; CDR3 protein: CASSDRTGGYSPLHF; CDR3 DNA: TGTGCCAGCAGCGACCGGACAGGGGGTTATTCACCCCTCCACTTT
D gene: TRBD1; V gene: TRBV5-4; clone size: -; CDR3 length: 18; J gene: TRBJ2-2; CDR3 protein: CASSFGQVIHVDTGELFF; CDR3 DNA: TGTGCCAGCAGCTTCGGACAGGTAATACACGTAGACACCGGGGAGCTGTTTTTT
D gene: TRBD2; V gene: TRBV5-1; clone size: -; CDR3 length: 14; J gene: TRBJ2-7; CDR3 protein: CASSLGTSGSEQYF; CDR3 DNA: TGCGCCAGCAGCTTAGGGACTAGCGGGAGTGAGCAGTACTTC
D gene: TRBD2; V gene: TRBV15; clone size: few; CDR3 length: 16; J gene: TRBJ2-5; CDR3 protein: CATQGGLAGTQETQYF; CDR3 DNA: TGTGCCACCCAGGGTGGCCTAGCGGGGACCCAAGAGACCCAGTACTTC
D gene: -; V gene: TRBV5-1; clone size: once; CDR3 length: 12; J gene: TRBJ1-3; CDR3 protein: CASSAEGDTIYF; CDR3 DNA: TGCGCCAGCAGCGCCGAGGGGGACACCATATATTTT
D gene: TRBD2; V gene: TRBV6-6; clone size: -; CDR3 length: 15; J gene: TRBJ2-1; CDR3 protein: CASSDLAGVSNEQFF; CDR3 DNA: TGTGCCAGCAGTGACCTAGCGGGAGTTTCCAATGAGCAGTTCTTC
D gene: -; V gene: TRBV21-1; clone size: -; CDR3 length: 16; J gene: TRBJ2-7; CDR3 protein: CASSKPRLAAYYEQYF; CDR3 DNA: TGTGCCAGCAGCAAACCCCGACTAGCGGCCTATTACGAGCAGTACTTC
D gene: -; V gene: TRBV4-1; clone size: few; CDR3 length: 15; J gene: TRBJ1-1; CDR3 protein: CASSGTLEGYTEAFF; CDR3 DNA: TGCGCCAGCAGCGGGACTCTCGAGGGGTACACTGAAGCTTTCTTT
D gene: -; V gene: TRBV5-1; clone size: -; CDR3 length: 16; J gene: TRBJ2-1; CDR3 protein: CASSLSLAASYNEQFF; CDR3 DNA: TGCGCCAGCAGCTTGTCTTTAGCGGCTTCCTACAATGAGCAGTTCTTC
D gene: -; V gene: TRBV18; clone size: -; CDR3 length: 14; J gene: TRBJ2-5; CDR3 protein: CASSPRPSSETQYF; CDR3 DNA: TGTGCCAGCTCACCACGGCCTAGCAGTGAGACCCAGTACTTC
D gene: -; V gene: TRBV7-9; clone size: few; CDR3 length: 12; J gene: TRBJ2-1; CDR3 protein: CASRDLYNEQFF; CDR3 DNA: TGTGCCAGCAGGGACTTGTACAATGAGCAGTTCTTC
D gene: TRBD2; V gene: TRBV11-1; clone size: few; CDR3 length: 16; J gene: TRBJ2-1; CDR3 protein: CASSLLAGVAYNEQFF; CDR3 DNA: TGTGCCAGCAGCTTACTAGCGGGAGTGGCCTACAATGAGCAGTTCTTC
D gene: TRBD2; V gene: TRBV2; clone size: -; CDR3 length: 14; J gene: TRBJ2-7; CDR3 protein: CASRGSGSSYEQYF; CDR3 DNA: TGTGCCAGCAGGGGTAGCGGGAGCTCCTACGAGCAGTACTTC
D gene: -; V gene: TRBV9; clone size: once; CDR3 length: 13; J gene: TRBJ2-7; CDR3 protein: CASSVATDYEQYF; CDR3 DNA: TGTGCCAGCAGCGTAGCAACAGACTACGAGCAGTACTTC
D gene: TRBD2; V gene: TRBV5-4; clone size: few; CDR3 length: 15; J gene: TRBJ2-1; CDR3 protein: CASSLGTSGSFEQFF; CDR3 DNA: TGTGCCAGCAGCTTGGGTACTAGCGGGAGCTTTGAGCAGTTCTTC
D gene: TRBD1; V gene: TRBV6-6; clone size: few; CDR3 length: 15; J gene: TRBJ2-2; CDR3 protein: CASSKTGTNTGELFF; CDR3 DNA: TGTGCCAGCAGTAAGACAGGGACGAACACCGGGGAGCTGTTTTTT
D gene: TRBD1; V gene: TRBV9; clone size: -; CDR3 length: 15; J gene: TRBJ1-2; CDR3 protein: CASSVGTGQIYGYTF; CDR3 DNA: TGTGCCAGCAGCGTAGGGACAGGGCAAATCTATGGCTACACCTTC
D gene: TRBD2; V gene: TRBV15; clone size: -; CDR3 length: 13; J gene: TRBJ2-7; CDR3 protein: CATSRQRDYEQYF; CDR3 DNA: TGTGCCACCAGCAGGCAGCGGGACTACGAGCAGTACTTC
D gene: TRBD1; V gene: TRBV11-2; clone size: -; CDR3 length: 16; J gene: TRBJ2-7; CDR3 protein: CASSLEGGQGHGEQYF; CDR3 DNA: TGTGCCAGCAGCTTAGAGGGAGGACAGGGGCATGGGGAGCAGTACTTC
D gene: -; V gene: TRBV15; clone size: -; CDR3 length: 17; J gene: TRBJ2-2; CDR3 protein: CATSSPMGRASTGELFF; CDR3 DNA: TGTGCCACCAGCAGTCCTATGGGCAGGGCGAGCACCGGGGAGCTGTTTTTT
D gene: TRBD1; V gene: TRBV7-9; clone size: -; CDR3 length: 14; J gene: TRBJ1-2; CDR3 protein: CASSSLDRAEGYTF; CDR3 DNA: TGTGCCAGCAGCTCCTTGGACAGGGCCGAAGGCTACACCTTC
D gene: TRBD2; V gene: TRBV29-1; clone size: -; CDR3 length: 15; J gene: TRBJ2-4; CDR3 protein: CSVEEGLAGWNIQYF; CDR3 DNA: TGCAGCGTTGAAGAGGGACTAGCGGGGTGGAACATTCAGTACTTC
D gene: -; V gene: TRBV4-1; clone size: -; CDR3 length: 18; J gene: TRBJ2-7; CDR3 protein: CASSQDSGAGPLFYEQYF; CDR3 DNA: TGCGCCAGCAGCCAAGATTCAGGGGCAGGCCCCCTCTTCTACGAGCAGTACTTC
D gene: -; V gene: TRBV5-1; clone size: -; CDR3 length: 14; J gene: TRBJ2-5; CDR3 protein: CASSLDGYQETQYF; CDR3 DNA: TGCGCCAGCAGCCTCGACGGGTACCAAGAGACCCAGTACTTC
D gene: TRBD1; V gene: TRBV6-5; clone size: -; CDR3 length: 13; J gene: TRBJ2-7; CDR3 protein: CASSRQGGDEQYF; CDR3 DNA: TGTGCCAGCAGCCGACAGGGGGGGGACGAGCAGTACTTC